This TCR beta chain was sequenced in a study of technical replicates of blood from a few donors. Profiled with immunoSEQ multiplex PCR; TCRdb holds only in-frame clones, not every one. Of some 62,000 clones listed, over 75% are singletons. The V end lost 0 bases, the J end lost 15 bases, and 15 bases lay between the germline ends. The CDR3 length is 13 residues. CDR1 is SGHDN, CDR2 FVKESK, per germline. The chain recombines TRBV14 with TRBJ2-1, with D possibly being TRBD2 (6 bases). The sample taken for sequencing was PBMCs. The clonotype was recovered from a human donor in good health. Some clones in this sample may be carry-over from other donors' samples. CDR3 region: CASSQDTSSRPFF. CDR3 coding DNA: TGTGCCAGCAGCCAAGATACTAGCTCTCGACCGTTCTTC.